Listed below are T cell receptor beta chains from one sample, sequenced in a study of T cells in Graves' hyperthyroidism and ophthalmopathy. TCRdb processed the multiplex PCR reads anew with MiXCR; each CDR3 protein has one entry. Among around 690,000 distinct CDR3 sequences listed, about a fifth were seen once. The material sequenced was blood. The receptors were gathered from a young man with Graves' ophthalmopathy. The CDR3 runs from the conserved cysteine through the conserved F or W. The D gene is left open where the match is weak. Only some rows state a clone size, as once, few, many or a class for expanded clones.

TRBV6-1	TRBJ2-7	TRBD2	-	CASKSGRQAYEQYF	TGTGCCAGTAAAAGCGGGAGGCAAGCCTACGAGCAGTACTTC
TRBV5-1	TRBJ2-7	TRBD1	-	CASSTPGTGSSEQYF	TGCGCCAGCAGCACCCCCGGGACAGGTTCTAGCGAGCAGTACTTC
TRBV5-1	TRBJ2-7	-	few	CASRANSYEQYF	TGCGCCAGCAGGGCAAATTCCTACGAGCAGTACTTC
TRBV19	TRBJ2-1	-	-	CASSIGSGYNEQFF	TGTGCCAGTAGTATAGGTTCGGGTTACAATGAGCAGTTCTTC
TRBV20-1	TRBJ1-1	-	-	CSARDLFVSLGDTEAFF	TGCAGTGCTAGAGATTTATTTGTCAGCTTGGGAGACACTGAAGCTTTCTTT
TRBV28	TRBJ1-2	-	few	CASHEGGLSGYTF	TGTGCCAGCCATGAGGGAGGGCTTTCAGGCTACACCTTC
TRBV7-3	TRBJ2-5	-	many	CASSLYPPGLGETQYF	TGTGCCAGCAGCTTATACCCCCCGGGGCTCGGAGAGACCCAGTACTTC
TRBV6-1	TRBJ1-4	-	-	CASSESPGLNEKLFF	TGTGCCAGCAGTGAATCGCCGGGGCTTAATGAAAAACTGTTTTTT
TRBV7-8	TRBJ2-2	TRBD1	-	CASSLATGESTGELFF	TGTGCCAGCAGCTTAGCGACAGGGGAATCCACCGGGGAGCTGTTTTTT
TRBV20-1	TRBJ2-7	TRBD2	-	CSARELSGSSYEQYF	TGCAGTGCTAGAGAGCTTAGCGGGAGCTCCTACGAGCAGTACTTC
TRBV6-2/TRBV6-3	TRBJ2-5	-	few	CASSYFPEETQYF	TGTGCCAGCAGTTACTTTCCCGAAGAGACCCAGTACTTC